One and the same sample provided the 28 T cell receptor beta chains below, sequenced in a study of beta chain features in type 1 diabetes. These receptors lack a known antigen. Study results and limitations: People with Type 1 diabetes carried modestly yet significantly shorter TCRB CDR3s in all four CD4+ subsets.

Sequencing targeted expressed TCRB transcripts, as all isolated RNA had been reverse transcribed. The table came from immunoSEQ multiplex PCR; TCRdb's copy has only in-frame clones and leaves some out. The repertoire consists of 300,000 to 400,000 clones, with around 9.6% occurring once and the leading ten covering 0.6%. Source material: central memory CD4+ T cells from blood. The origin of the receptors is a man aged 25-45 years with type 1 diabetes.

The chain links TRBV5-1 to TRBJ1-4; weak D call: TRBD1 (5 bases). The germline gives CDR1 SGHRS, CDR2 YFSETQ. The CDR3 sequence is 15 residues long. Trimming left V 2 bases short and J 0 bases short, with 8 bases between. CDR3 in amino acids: CASSFGGSTNEKLFF. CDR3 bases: TGCGCCAGCAGCTTTGGGGGATCAACTAATGAAAAACTGTTTTTT.

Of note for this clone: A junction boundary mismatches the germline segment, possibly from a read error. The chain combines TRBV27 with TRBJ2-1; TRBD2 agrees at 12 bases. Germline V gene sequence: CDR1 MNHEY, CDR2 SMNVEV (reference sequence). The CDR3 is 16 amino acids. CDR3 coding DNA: TGTACCAGCAGCCAGAGACTAGCGGGAGATTTCAATGAGCAGTTCTTC. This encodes CTSSQRLAGDFNEQFF.

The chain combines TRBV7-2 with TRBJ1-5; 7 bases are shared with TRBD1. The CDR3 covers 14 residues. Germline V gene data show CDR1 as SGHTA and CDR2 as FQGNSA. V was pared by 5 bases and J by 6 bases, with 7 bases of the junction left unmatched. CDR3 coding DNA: TGTGCCAGCAGCGTGGCAGGGGGTAGTCAGCCCCAGCATTTT. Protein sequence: CASSVAGGSQPQHF.

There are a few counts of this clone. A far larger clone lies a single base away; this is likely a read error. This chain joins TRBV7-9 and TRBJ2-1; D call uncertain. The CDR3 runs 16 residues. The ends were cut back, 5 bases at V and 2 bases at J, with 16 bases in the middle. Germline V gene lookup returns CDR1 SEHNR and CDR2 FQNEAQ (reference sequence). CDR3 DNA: TGTGCCAGCAGCCACTTGGACGTGGTTACCTACAATGAGCAGTTCTTC. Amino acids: CASSHLDVVTYNEQFF.

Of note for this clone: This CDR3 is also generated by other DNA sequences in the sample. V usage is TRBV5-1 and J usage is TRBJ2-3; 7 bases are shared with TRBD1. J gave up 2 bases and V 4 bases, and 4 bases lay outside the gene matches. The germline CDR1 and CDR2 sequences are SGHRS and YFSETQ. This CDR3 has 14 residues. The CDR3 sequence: CASSPGQDTDTQYF. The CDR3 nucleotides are TGCGCCAGCAGCCCAGGACAGGACACAGATACGCAGTATTTT.

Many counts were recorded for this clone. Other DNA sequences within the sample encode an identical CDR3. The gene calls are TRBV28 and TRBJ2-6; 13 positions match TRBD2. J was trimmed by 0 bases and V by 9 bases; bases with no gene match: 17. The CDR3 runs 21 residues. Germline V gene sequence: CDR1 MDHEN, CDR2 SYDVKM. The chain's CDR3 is CASARAGERLAGGSGANVLTF. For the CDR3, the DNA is TGTGCCAGTGCTCGGGCAGGGGAACGACTAGCGGGAGGCTCTGGGGCCAACGTCCTGACTTTC. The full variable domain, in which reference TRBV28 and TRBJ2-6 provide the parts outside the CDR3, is DVKVTQSSRYLVKRTGEKVFLECVQDMDHENMFWYRQDPGLGLRLIYFSYDVKMKEKGDIPEGYSVSREKKERFSLILESASTNQTSMYLCASARAGERLAGGSGANVLTFGAGSRLTVL.

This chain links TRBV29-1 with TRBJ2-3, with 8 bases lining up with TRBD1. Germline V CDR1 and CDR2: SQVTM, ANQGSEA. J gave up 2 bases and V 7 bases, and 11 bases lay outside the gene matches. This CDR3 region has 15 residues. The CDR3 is CSGRRTGTNTDTQYF. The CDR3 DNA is TGCAGCGGCCGCCGGACAGGGACAAACACAGATACGCAGTATTTT.

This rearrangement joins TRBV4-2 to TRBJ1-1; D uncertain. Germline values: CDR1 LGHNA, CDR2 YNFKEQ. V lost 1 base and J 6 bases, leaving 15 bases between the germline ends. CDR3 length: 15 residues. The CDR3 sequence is CASSQVVGWSPEAFF. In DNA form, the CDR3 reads TGTGCCAGCAGCCAAGTTGTAGGGTGGTCCCCTGAAGCTTTCTTT.

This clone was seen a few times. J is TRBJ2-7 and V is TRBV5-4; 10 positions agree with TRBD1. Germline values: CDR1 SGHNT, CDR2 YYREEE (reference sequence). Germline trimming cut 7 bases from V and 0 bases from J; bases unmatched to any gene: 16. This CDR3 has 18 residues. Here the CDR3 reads CASGNLGTGERASYEQYF. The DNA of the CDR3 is TGTGCCAGCGGGAATCTCGGGACAGGGGAAAGAGCCTCCTACGAGCAGTACTTC.

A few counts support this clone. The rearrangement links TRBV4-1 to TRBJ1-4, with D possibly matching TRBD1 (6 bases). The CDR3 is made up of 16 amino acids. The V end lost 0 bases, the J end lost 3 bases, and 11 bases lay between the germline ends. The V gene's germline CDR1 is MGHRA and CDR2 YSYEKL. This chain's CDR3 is CASSQDGAGANEKLFF. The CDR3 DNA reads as TGCGCCAGCAGCCAAGATGGGGCAGGGGCTAATGAAAAACTGTTTTTT.

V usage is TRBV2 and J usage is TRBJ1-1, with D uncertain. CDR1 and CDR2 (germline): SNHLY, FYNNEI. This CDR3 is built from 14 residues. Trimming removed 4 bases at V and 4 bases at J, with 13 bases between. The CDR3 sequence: CASSVDQGSTEAFF. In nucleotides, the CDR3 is TGTGCCAGCAGTGTCGACCAAGGCAGCACTGAAGCTTTCTTT. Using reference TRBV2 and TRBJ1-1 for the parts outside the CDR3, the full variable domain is EPEVTQTPSHQVTQMGQEVILRCVPISNHLYFYWYRQILGQKVEFLVSFYNNEISEKSEIFDDQFSVERPDGSNFTLKIRSTKLEDSAMYFCASSVDQGSTEAFFGQGTRLTVV.

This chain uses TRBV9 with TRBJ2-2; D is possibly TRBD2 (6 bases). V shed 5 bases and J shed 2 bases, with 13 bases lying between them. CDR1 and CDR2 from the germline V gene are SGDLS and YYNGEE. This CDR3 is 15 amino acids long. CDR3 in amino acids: CASRSLAPNTGELFF. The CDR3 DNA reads TGTGCCAGCAGGTCCCTAGCGCCCAACACCGGGGAGCTGTTTTTT. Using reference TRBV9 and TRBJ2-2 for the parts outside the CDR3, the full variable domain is DSGVTQTPKHLITATGQRVTLRCSPRSGDLSVYWYQQSLDQGLQFLIQYYNGEERAKGNILERFSAQQFPDLHSELNLSSLELGDSALYFCASRSLAPNTGELFFGEGSRLTVL.

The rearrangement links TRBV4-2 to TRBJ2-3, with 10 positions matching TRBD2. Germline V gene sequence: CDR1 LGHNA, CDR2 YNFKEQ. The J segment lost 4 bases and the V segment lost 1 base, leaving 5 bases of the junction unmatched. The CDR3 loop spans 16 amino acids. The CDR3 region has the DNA TGTGCCAGCAGCCAAGGTGGAGCGGGAGGGGCAGATACGCAGTATTTT. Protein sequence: CASSQGGAGGADTQYF.

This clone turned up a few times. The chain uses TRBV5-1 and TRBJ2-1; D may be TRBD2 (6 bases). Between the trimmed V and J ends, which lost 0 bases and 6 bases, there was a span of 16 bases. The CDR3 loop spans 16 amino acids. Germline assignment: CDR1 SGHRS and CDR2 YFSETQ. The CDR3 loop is CASSLGSGYSGNEQFF. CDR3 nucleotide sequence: TGCGCCAGCAGCTTGGGGTCGGGGTATAGCGGCAATGAGCAGTTCTTC.

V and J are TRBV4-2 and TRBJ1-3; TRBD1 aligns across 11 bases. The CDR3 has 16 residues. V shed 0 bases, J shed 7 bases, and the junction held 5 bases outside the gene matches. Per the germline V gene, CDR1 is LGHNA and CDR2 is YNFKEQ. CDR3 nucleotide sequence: TGTGCCAGCAGCCAAGACCCTGGGACAGGGGGGAACACCATATATTTT. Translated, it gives CASSQDPGTGGNTIYF.

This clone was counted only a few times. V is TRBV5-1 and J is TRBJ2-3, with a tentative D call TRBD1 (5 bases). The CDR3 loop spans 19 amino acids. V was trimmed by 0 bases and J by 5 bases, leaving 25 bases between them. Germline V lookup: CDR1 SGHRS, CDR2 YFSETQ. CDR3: CASSLAVLGVGAAEDTQYF. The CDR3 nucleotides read TGCGCCAGCAGCTTGGCCGTCCTGGGTGTAGGGGCCGCTGAAGATACGCAGTATTTT.

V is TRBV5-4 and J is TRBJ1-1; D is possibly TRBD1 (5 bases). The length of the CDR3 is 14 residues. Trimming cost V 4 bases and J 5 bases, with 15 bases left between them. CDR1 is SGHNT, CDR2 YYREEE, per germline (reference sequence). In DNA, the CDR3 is TGTGCCAGCAGCCTCCCGGGCTCAGGGACTGAAGCTTTCTTT. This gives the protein CASSLPGSGTEAFF.

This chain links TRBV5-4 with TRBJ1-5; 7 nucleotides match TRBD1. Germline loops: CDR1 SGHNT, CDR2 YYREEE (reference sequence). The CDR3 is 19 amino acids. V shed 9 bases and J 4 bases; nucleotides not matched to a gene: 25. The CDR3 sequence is CANLTSRKGAGRLNQPQHF. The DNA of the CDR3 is TGTGCCAACCTGACGTCGCGAAAGGGGGCAGGGAGGTTGAATCAGCCCCAGCATTTT.

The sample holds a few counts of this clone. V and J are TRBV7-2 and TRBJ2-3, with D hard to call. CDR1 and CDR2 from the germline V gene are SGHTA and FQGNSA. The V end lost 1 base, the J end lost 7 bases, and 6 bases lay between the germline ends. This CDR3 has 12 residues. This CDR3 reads CASSLEQYTQYF. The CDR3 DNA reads TGTGCCAGCAGCTTAGAGCAATATACGCAGTATTTT.

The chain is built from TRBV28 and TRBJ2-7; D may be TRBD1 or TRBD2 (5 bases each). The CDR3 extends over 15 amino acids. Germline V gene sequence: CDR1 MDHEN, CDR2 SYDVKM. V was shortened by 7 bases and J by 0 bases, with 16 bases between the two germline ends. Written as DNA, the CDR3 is TGTGCCAGCATCTCGACGAGGGGAAGCTCCTACGAGCAGTACTTC. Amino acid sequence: CASISTRGSSYEQYF.

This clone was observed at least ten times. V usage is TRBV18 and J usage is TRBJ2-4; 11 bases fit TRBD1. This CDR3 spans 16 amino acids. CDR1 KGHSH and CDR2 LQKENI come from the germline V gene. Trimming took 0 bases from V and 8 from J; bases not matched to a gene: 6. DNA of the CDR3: TGTGCCAGCTCACCACCGGGACAGGGGGGGTCGGACATTCAGTACTTC. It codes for CASSPPGQGGSDIQYF.

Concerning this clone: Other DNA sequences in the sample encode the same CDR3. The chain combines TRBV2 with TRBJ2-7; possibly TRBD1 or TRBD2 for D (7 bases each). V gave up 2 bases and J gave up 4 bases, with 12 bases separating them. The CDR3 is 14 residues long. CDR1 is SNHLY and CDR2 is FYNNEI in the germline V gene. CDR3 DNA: TGTGCCAGCAGTGAAAGACAGGGAGGGTACGAGCAGTACTTC. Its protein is CASSERQGGYEQYF.

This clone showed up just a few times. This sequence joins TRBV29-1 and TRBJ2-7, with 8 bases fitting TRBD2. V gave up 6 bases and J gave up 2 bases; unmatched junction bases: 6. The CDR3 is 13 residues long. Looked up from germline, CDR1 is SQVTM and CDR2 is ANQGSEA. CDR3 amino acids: CSVTSGSPYEQYF. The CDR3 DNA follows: TGCAGCGTAACGAGCGGGAGTCCCTACGAGCAGTACTTC.

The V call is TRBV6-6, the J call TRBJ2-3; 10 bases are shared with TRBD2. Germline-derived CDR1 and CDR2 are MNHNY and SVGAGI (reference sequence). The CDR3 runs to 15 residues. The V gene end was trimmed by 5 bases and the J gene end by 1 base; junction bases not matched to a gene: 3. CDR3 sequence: CASSNLAGGTDTQYF. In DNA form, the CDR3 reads TGTGCCAGCAGTAACCTAGCGGGAGGCACAGATACGCAGTATTTT.

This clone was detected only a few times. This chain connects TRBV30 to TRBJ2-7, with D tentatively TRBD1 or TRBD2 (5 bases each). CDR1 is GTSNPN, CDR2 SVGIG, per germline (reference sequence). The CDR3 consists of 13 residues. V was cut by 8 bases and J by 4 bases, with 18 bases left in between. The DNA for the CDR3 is TGTGCCGGGGCTCGGGGTGTAAGTTACGAGCAGTACTTC. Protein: CAGARGVSYEQYF.

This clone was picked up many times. CDR3 protein: CASSVRLSTNEKLFF. The CDR3 DNA is TGTGCCAGCAGCGTCAGGTTGTCGACTAATGAAAAACTGTTTTTT. This chain uses TRBV9 with TRBJ1-4; no definite D call. Germline CDR1 reads SGDLS; CDR2 reads YYNGEE. The CDR3 sequence is 15 residues long. Trimming shortened V by 2 bases and J by 2 bases, and 10 bases separated the two germline ends.

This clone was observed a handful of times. The CDR3 region has the DNA TGTGCCAGCCCCGCCCCAGGGAATGAGCAGTTCTTC. It specifies CASPAPGNEQFF. This chain links TRBV18 with TRBJ2-1; D may be TRBD1 (5 bases). The germline V gene encodes CDR1 KGHSH and CDR2 LQKENI. The length of the CDR3 is 12 residues. V lost 8 bases, J lost 7 bases, and 12 bases lay in between.

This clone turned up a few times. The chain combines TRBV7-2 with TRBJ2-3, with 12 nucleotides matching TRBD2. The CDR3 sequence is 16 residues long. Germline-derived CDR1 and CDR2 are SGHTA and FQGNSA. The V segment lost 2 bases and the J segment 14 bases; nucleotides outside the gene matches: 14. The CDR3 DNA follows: TGTGCCAGCAGCTTAAGGCTAACGACGACTAGCGGGAGTTTGTATTTT. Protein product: CASSLRLTTTSGSLYF.